These 3 T cell receptor beta chains originate from one sample sequenced in a study of cytomegalovirus exposure and HLA in healthy donors. The PCR ran on 60 Vbeta and 13 Jbeta primers. Sequenced by immunoSEQ multiplex PCR; TCRdb stores in-frame clones only, minus some. The sample shows 95,000 or so clones, about four fifths of them seen only once. The sample comprised PBMCs. The receptors were gathered from a woman in her seventies in good health and CMV-seropositive.

This chain connects TRBV14 to TRBJ2-7; D may be TRBD2 (6 bases). Trimming shortened V by 0 bases and J by 3 bases, and 27 bases separated the two germline ends. The germline gives CDR1 SGHDN, CDR2 FVKESK. The CDR3 contains 20 residues. CDR3 nucleotide sequence: TGTGCCAGCAGCCAAGATCAGCCTGGAGTGATAGCGGAGCTGTACTACGAGCAGTACTTC. It encodes CASSQDQPGVIAELYYEQYF.

The chain carries TRBV7-3 and TRBJ2-3; 8 nucleotides align to TRBD2. The CDR3 extends over 16 amino acids. Germline CDR1 reads SGHTA; CDR2 reads FQGTGA. Germline trimming cut 2 bases from V and 4 bases from J; bases unmatched to any gene: 8. This CDR3 reads CASSLASGRGADTQYF. In nucleotides, the CDR3 is TGTGCCAGCAGCTTAGCCAGCGGGAGAGGAGCAGATACGCAGTATTTT. The whole variable domain, filled in from reference TRBV7-3 and TRBJ2-3, reads GAGVSQTPSNKVTEKGKYVELRCDPISGHTALYWYRQSLGQGPEFLIYFQGTGAADDSGLPNDRFFAVRPEGSVSTLKIQRTERGDSAVYLCASSLASGRGADTQYFGPGTRLTVL.

This clone was counted between two and nine times. The CDR3 sequence: CASGPGGSNQPQHF. Here the CDR3 DNA reads TGTGCCAGCGGCCCCGGGGGGTCCAATCAGCCCCAGCATTTT. The rearrangement links TRBV6-5 to TRBJ1-5; TRBD1 is a possible D gene (5 bases). CDR1 and CDR2 from the germline V gene are MNHEY and SVGAGI. Trimming cost V 8 bases and J 3 bases, with 14 bases left between them. The CDR3 extends over 14 amino acids.